Listed here are 29 T cell receptor beta chains from one sample, sequenced in a study of cytomegalovirus exposure and HLA in healthy donors. The PCR was carried out with 60 Vbeta primers and 13 Jbeta primers. Measured with immunoSEQ multiplex PCR; TCRdb has only the in-frame clones, and not every one. The sample yields around 140,000 clones, more than 75% seen once. Sequencing was carried out using PBMCs. All receptors come from a man in his forties or fifties in good health and CMV-seronegative.

The rearrangement uses TRBV7-9 and TRBJ2-7; D gene uncertain. CDR3 length equals 12 residues. Trimming took off 5 bases at V and 4 bases at J, with 9 bases between the two ends. The germline V gene encodes CDR1 SEHNR and CDR2 FQNEAQ (reference sequence). CDR3 coding DNA: TGTGCCAGCAGCGTCAGCGATTACGAGCAGTACTTC. Encoded protein: CASSVSDYEQYF.

The V gene is TRBV2, the J gene TRBJ2-2; the match to TRBD1 covers 8 bases. This CDR3 region has 16 residues. Germline V gene sequence: CDR1 SNHLY, CDR2 FYNNEI. Losses at the gene ends were 3 bases for V and 6 bases for J; bases not matched to a gene: 9. In DNA, the CDR3 is TGTGCCAGCAGTGACAGGGGGCTGAATGGGGCCGGGGAGCTGTTTTTT. This translates into CASSDRGLNGAGELFF.

The chain is built from TRBV27 and TRBJ2-5; 10 bases agree with TRBD1. CDR3 length: 15 amino acids. With V trimmed by 6 bases and J by 4 bases, 8 bases remained unmatched. The germline V gene has CDR1 MNHEY and CDR2 SMNVEV (reference sequence). CDR3 DNA sequence: TGTGCCAGCAGACGGGACAGGGGCTTGGGAGAGACCCAGTACTTC. It translates to CASRRDRGLGETQYF.

CDR3 residues: CASSSRGTGVYGGYTF. The CDR3 coding sequence is TGTGCCAGCAGCTCCCGGGGGACAGGGGTATATGGCGGCTACACCTTC. The rearrangement joins TRBV11-3 to TRBJ1-2; 10 positions match TRBD1. The CDR3 totals 16 residues. V lost 4 bases, J lost 8 bases, and 13 bases stayed unmatched. The germline CDR1 and CDR2 sequences are SGHNT and YENEEA.

CDR3: CASSERAGRSYEQYF. The DNA for the CDR3 is TGCGCCAGCAGTGAGAGGGCGGGTCGCTCCTACGAGCAGTACTTC. The J gene is TRBJ2-7, the V gene TRBV10-2; a weak D match, TRBD2 (5 bases). The length of the CDR3 is 15 residues. V gave up 2 bases and J gave up 0 bases, with 11 bases separating them. Germline V CDR1 and CDR2: WSHSY, SAAADI.

The chain has TRBV19 and TRBJ2-1, with D possibly being TRBD2 (6 bases). Germline CDR1 reads LNHDA; CDR2 reads SQIVND (reference sequence). The length of the CDR3 is 15 residues. Trimming cost V 5 bases and J 8 bases, with 19 bases left between them. This CDR3 is CASSGGSAPIYEQFF. CDR3 DNA: TGTGCCAGTAGTGGGGGGAGCGCCCCTATATATGAGCAGTTCTTC.

CDR3 amino acids: CASSVAKRTKDTQYF. The CDR3 region has the DNA TGTGCCAGCAGCGTAGCTAAGCGGACGAAAGATACGCAGTATTTT. V gene TRBV9 combines with J gene TRBJ2-3; the D gene is possibly TRBD2 (5 bases). This CDR3 comprises 15 residues. Per the germline V gene, CDR1 is SGDLS and CDR2 is YYNGEE. Trimming left V 0 bases short and J 5 bases short, with 13 bases between.

The table lists this clone with a few counts. The chain is built from TRBV5-6 and TRBJ2-5, with 7 bases fitting TRBD2. The V segment lost 1 base and the J segment 6 bases; nucleotides outside the gene matches: 6. CDR1 SGHDT and CDR2 YYEEEE come from the germline V gene. CDR3 length equals 14 residues. CDR3 amino acids: CASSLTSAGKTQYF. Written as DNA, the CDR3 is TGTGCCAGCAGCTTGACTAGCGCAGGAAAGACCCAGTACTTC.

The chain couples TRBV18 to TRBJ1-2; perhaps TRBD1 as D (5 bases). V lost 0 bases and J lost 8, with 16 bases in between. This CDR3 is 15 amino acids long. Germline CDR1 and CDR2: KGHSH and LQKENI. CDR3 region: CASSPPPQGSIGYTF. The CDR3 coding sequence is TGTGCCAGCTCACCACCGCCTCAGGGCTCGATAGGCTACACCTTC.

The chain combines TRBV6-1 with TRBJ1-4; the D is unclear. The CDR3 sequence is 14 residues long. V lost 8 bases and J lost 0, with 10 bases in between. Germline-derived CDR1 and CDR2 are MNHNS and SASEGT. The CDR3 region has the DNA TGTGCCAGCGAAGGCGGGACAACTAATGAAAAACTGTTTTTT. Translated: CASEGGTTNEKLFF.

The J gene is TRBJ2-5, the V gene TRBV9, with 10 bases lining up with TRBD2. Germline CDR1 and CDR2: SGDLS and YYNGEE. J lost 2 bases, V lost 3 bases, and 4 bases had no gene match. This CDR3 has 15 residues. CDR3 loop: CASSGSGGLQETQYF. The CDR3 DNA is TGTGCCAGCAGCGGTAGCGGGGGGCTTCAAGAGACCCAGTACTTC.

This chain uses TRBV6-1 with TRBJ1-5; 7 bases fit TRBD1. From germline, CDR1 is MNHNS and CDR2 SASEGT. Germline trimming cut 6 bases from V and 7 bases from J; bases unmatched to any gene: 9. The CDR3 is 14 residues long. In nucleotides, the CDR3 is TGTGCCAGCAGACAGGGGTCGGTTCGCCAGCCCCAGCATTTT. Translating it yields CASRQGSVRQPQHF.

This rearrangement joins TRBV12-5 to TRBJ1-1; TRBD1 agrees at 9 bases. The ends lost 2 bases at V and 0 bases at J; junction bases unmatched: 4. This CDR3 is built from 16 residues. Germline CDR1 reads LGHNT; CDR2 reads FRNRAP. The CDR3 bases are TGTGCTAGTGGTTTGACAGGGGGCATGTTGAACACTGAAGCTTTCTTT. Translation gives CASGLTGGMLNTEAFF.

J is TRBJ1-2 and V is TRBV18; D is unclear. The V gene's germline CDR1 is KGHSH and CDR2 LQKENI. This CDR3 is built from 12 residues. Deletions cut 5 bases from V and 1 base from J, with 5 bases between. Written as DNA, the CDR3 is TGTGCCAGCTCAGACAATAACTATGGCTACACCTTC. It yields the protein CASSDNNYGYTF.

The chain carries TRBV19 and TRBJ1-5; no firm D call. Trimming left V 5 bases short and J 0 bases short, with 11 bases between. Germline CDR1 reads LNHDA; CDR2 reads SQIVND (reference sequence). This CDR3 has 15 amino acids. The CDR3 reads CASSSRVLSNQPQHF. The CDR3 DNA sequence: TGTGCCAGTAGTTCGAGGGTACTTAGCAATCAGCCCCAGCATTTT.

CDR3 coding DNA: TGTGCCAGCACCAAAGACAGGGGCACTGAAGCTTTCTTT. It yields the protein CASTKDRGTEAFF. The genes are TRBV6-6 and TRBJ1-1; 8 bases match TRBD1. CDR1 and CDR2 from the germline V gene are MNHNY and SVGAGI (reference sequence). J was trimmed by 4 bases and V by 7 bases; bases with no gene match: 5. The length of the CDR3 is 13 residues.

The count of this clone is one. V usage is TRBV5-8 and J usage is TRBJ1-5, with D possibly matching TRBD1 (6 bases). The V gene's germline CDR1 is SGHTS and CDR2 YDEGEE. The germline V and J ends were trimmed by 0 bases and 0 bases, with 13 bases remaining between them. This CDR3 is built from 17 residues. CDR3 region: CASSLDQGWDSNQPQHF. CDR3 coding DNA: TGTGCCAGCAGCTTGGATCAGGGGTGGGATAGCAATCAGCCCCAGCATTTT.

The J gene is TRBJ2-7, the V gene TRBV5-6; TRBD2 might be the D (5 bases). CDR1 and CDR2 from the germline V gene are SGHDT and YYEEEE. V was pared by 1 base and J by 1 base, with 12 bases between. The CDR3 sequence is 15 residues long. This CDR3 reads CASSLLGRRSYEQYF. CDR3 nucleotides: TGTGCCAGCAGCTTGCTGGGTCGGAGGTCCTACGAGCAGTACTTC. The full variable domain, in which reference TRBV5-6 and TRBJ2-7 provide the parts outside the CDR3, is DAGVTQSPTHLIKTRGQQVTLRCSPKSGHDTVSWYQQALGQGPQFIFQYYEEEERQRGNFPDRFSGHQFPNYSSELNVNALLLGDSALYLCASSLLGRRSYEQYFGPGTRLTVT.

V gene TRBV2 combines with J gene TRBJ2-3, with 13 bases aligning to TRBD2. Germline V lookup: CDR1 SNHLY, CDR2 FYNNEI. This CDR3 has 17 amino acids. The V segment lost 5 bases and the J segment 0 bases; nucleotides outside the gene matches: 5. CDR3 DNA sequence: TGTGCCAGCAGTATGGGACTAGCGGGAACTAGCACAGATACGCAGTATTTT. It specifies CASSMGLAGTSTDTQYF.

This chain links TRBV6-5 with TRBJ1-1; 9 nucleotides match TRBD1. Looked up from germline, CDR1 is MNHEY and CDR2 is SVGAGI. The CDR3 runs to 15 residues. Trimming cost V 1 base and J 1 base; bases outside gene matches: 1. The CDR3 region has the DNA TGTGCCAGCAGTTACTGGGACAGGGCGAACACTGAAGCTTTCTTT. Translation gives CASSYWDRANTEAFF.

The V gene is TRBV19, the J gene TRBJ2-3, with 16 nucleotides matching TRBD2. V trimming: 4 bases; J trimming: 6 bases; junction bases outside the gene matches: 10. This CDR3 is 18 amino acids long. Germline V gives CDR1 LNHDA, CDR2 SQIVND (reference sequence). The CDR3 coding sequence is TGTGCCAGTAGTACCGGGACTAGCGGGGGGGACACACGGGATACGCAGTATTTT. This sequence encodes CASSTGTSGGDTRDTQYF.

The chain joins TRBV4-1 to TRBJ2-7; 9 nucleotides line up with TRBD1. The germline V gene encodes CDR1 MGHRA and CDR2 YSYEKL. Germline trimming cut 1 base from V and 0 bases from J; bases unmatched to any gene: 4. This CDR3 is built from 16 residues. The CDR3 protein is CASSQGGQGISYEQYF. The CDR3 DNA reads as TGCGCCAGCAGCCAAGGGGGACAGGGAATCTCCTACGAGCAGTACTTC.

The V call is TRBV2, the J call TRBJ1-6; 11 bases line up with TRBD1. V shed 3 bases, J shed 10 bases, and the junction held 14 bases outside the gene matches. The CDR3 extends over 18 amino acids. Germline V gene data show CDR1 as SNHLY and CDR2 as FYNNEI. The CDR3 here is CASSDPGTGGIPESPLHF. Here the CDR3 DNA reads TGTGCCAGCAGTGACCCCGGGACAGGGGGAATCCCTGAGTCACCCCTCCACTTT.

The rearrangement joins TRBV30 to TRBJ1-2, with 8 bases fitting TRBD1. J gave up 8 bases and V 3 bases, and 8 bases lay outside the gene matches. Germline CDR1 reads GTSNPN; CDR2 reads SVGIG (reference sequence). The CDR3 covers 13 residues. CDR3: CAWRQTGGGGYTF. The CDR3 DNA sequence: TGTGCCTGGAGGCAAACAGGGGGTGGCGGCTACACCTTC.

The chain has TRBV7-9 and TRBJ2-5, with D unresolved. The germline gives CDR1 SEHNR, CDR2 FQNEAQ (reference sequence). Trimming took 5 bases from V and 5 from J, leaving 18 bases between them. This CDR3 has 15 residues. CDR3 amino acids: CASSAPGRKVETQYF. CDR3 nucleotide sequence: TGTGCCAGCAGCGCACCGGGTCGAAAGGTGGAGACCCAGTACTTC.

The chain links TRBV18 to TRBJ2-1, with 8 positions matching TRBD2. V lost 0 bases, J lost 7 bases, and 8 bases stayed unmatched. The CDR3 consists of 16 residues. Germline CDR1 is KGHSH and CDR2 is LQKENI. The CDR3 DNA sequence: TGTGCCAGCTCACCACCAAGCGGGGGCCTTTCGAATGAGCAGTTCTTC. Protein sequence: CASSPPSGGLSNEQFF. The full variable domain, in which reference TRBV18 and TRBJ2-1 provide the parts outside the CDR3, is NAGVMQNPRHLVRRRGQEARLRCSPMKGHSHVYWYRQLPEEGLKFMVYLQKENIIDESGMPKERFSAEFPKEGPSILRIQQVVRGDSAAYFCASSPPSGGLSNEQFFGPGTRLTVL.

CDR3 loop: CASRLDRNQPQHF. The CDR3 DNA sequence: TGTGCCAGCAGACTCGACAGAAATCAGCCCCAGCATTTT. The rearrangement links TRBV6-6 to TRBJ1-5; tentatively, D is TRBD1 (5 bases). Looked up from germline, CDR1 is MNHNY and CDR2 is SVGAGI (reference sequence). Trimming took off 6 bases at V and 4 bases at J, with 10 bases between the two ends. The CDR3 runs to 13 residues.

This clone was detected only once. This chain connects TRBV28 to TRBJ1-2; D possibly corresponds to TRBD1 (5 bases). Trimming shortened V by 5 bases and J by 8 bases, and 18 bases separated the two germline ends. This CDR3 is built from 14 residues. Looked up from germline, CDR1 is MDHEN and CDR2 is SYDVKM. The CDR3 DNA reads TGTGCCAGCAGTCTGGCAGGGTCGGTCCGCGGCTACACCTTC. Translating gives CASSLAGSVRGYTF.

In its sample, this clone was seen a few times. This chain connects TRBV2 to TRBJ1-4; 8 positions agree with TRBD1. After removal of 4 bases from V and 2 bases from J, the junction contained 12 bases not matched to a gene. Germline V CDR1 and CDR2: SNHLY, FYNNEI. This CDR3 spans 18 amino acids. The CDR3 sequence: CASSVRGTGTFTNEKLFF. CDR3 in DNA: TGTGCCAGCAGTGTGAGAGGGACAGGAACATTCACTAATGAAAAACTGTTTTTT.